Below, 18 T cell receptor beta chains from the same sample are listed, as sequenced in a study of blood T cells in healthy people across ages. Combining a sample-barcoded 5' primer with a J-beta primer mix, a second PCR ran for roughly 7 to 12 cycles. MiXCR, run by TCRdb on the 5' RACE reads, gives a single entry per CDR3 protein. In the table there are under 1 million distinct CDR3 sequences, 40% to 50% of which are singletons. Source material: blood. The receptors were gathered from a man aged 55 to 69 in good health.

This clonotype was picked up one time. The gene calls are TRBV6-5 and TRBJ1-2, with D unclear. The CDR3 spans 15 residues. V shed 0 bases and J shed 6 bases, with 14 bases lying between them. The germline V gene encodes CDR1 MNHEY and CDR2 SVGAGI. The CDR3 DNA reads TGTGCCAGCAGTTACTCCCGGGGAGAGGTGGATGGCTACACCTTC. Protein: CASSYSRGEVDGYTF.

The chain recombines TRBV7-2 with TRBJ2-3, with TRBD1 identical over 11 bases. The CDR3 is made up of 16 amino acids. Looked up from germline, CDR1 is SGHTA and CDR2 is FQGNSA. The V gene end was trimmed by 4 bases and the J gene end by 6 bases; junction bases not matched to a gene: 9. For the CDR3, the DNA is TGTGCCAGCAGCTACTCCGGGACAGGGGGGATGGATACGCAGTATTTT. It encodes CASSYSGTGGMDTQYF.

The J gene is TRBJ1-6, the V gene TRBV12-3 or TRBV12-4; TRBD1 is a possible D gene (6 bases). The CDR3 contains 14 residues. Deletions cut 7 bases from V and 4 bases from J, with 11 bases between. The CDR3 reads CASTRGTYNSPLHF. The CDR3 DNA sequence: TGTGCCAGCACCCGAGGGACATATAATTCACCCCTCCACTTT.

This chain uses TRBV20-1 with TRBJ2-6; no reliable D call. The germline V gene has CDR1 DFQATT and CDR2 SNEGSKA (reference sequence). The CDR3 has 13 amino acids. V lost 6 bases and J lost 6, with 12 bases in between. CDR3 amino acids: CSAKLAQANVLTF. The CDR3 DNA sequence: TGCAGTGCGAAGTTGGCTCAGGCCAACGTCCTGACTTTC.

V gene TRBV2 combines with J gene TRBJ2-3; 7 nucleotides align to TRBD2. Germline loops: CDR1 SNHLY, CDR2 FYNNEI. The CDR3 runs to 12 residues. After removal of 7 bases from V and 11 bases from J, the junction contained 9 bases not matched to a gene. CDR3 sequence reads: CASTRDVAGQYF. CDR3 bases: TGTGCCAGCACCCGGGACGTAGCGGGGCAGTATTTT.

This rearrangement joins TRBV6-5 to TRBJ2-3; the D gene is possibly TRBD1 (5 bases). The V gene lost 0 bases and the J gene lost 3 bases, with 10 bases spanning the gap. Germline CDR1 and CDR2: MNHEY and SVGAGI. This CDR3 has 15 residues. The CDR3 DNA sequence: TGTGCCAGCAGTTACTCGACAGCAACTACAGATACGCAGTATTTT. Amino acid sequence: CASSYSTATTDTQYF.

This clonotype was counted between two and nine times. J is TRBJ2-3 and V is TRBV29-1; D ambiguous. V dropped 8 bases and J dropped 2 bases, with 11 bases sitting between them. Germline assignment: CDR1 SQVTM and CDR2 ANQGSEA. The CDR3 runs to 12 residues. CDR3 residues: CSSTGYTDTQYF. The DNA for the CDR3 is TGCAGCTCTACGGGTTACACAGATACGCAGTATTTT.

The chain recombines TRBV13 with TRBJ2-2; TRBD1 matches 7 bases. The V and J ends lost 11 bases and 2 bases, in that order; junction bases with no gene match: 11. The germline gives CDR1 PRHDT, CDR2 FYEKMQ (reference sequence). The CDR3 has 15 residues. The CDR3 protein is CAPNQGGSNTGELFF. The CDR3 region has the DNA TGTGCCCCCAATCAAGGGGGCTCCAACACCGGGGAGCTGTTTTTT.

This clonotype was counted a few times. This chain joins TRBV20-1 and TRBJ1-2; the D is unclear. The CDR3 extends over 13 amino acids. CDR1 and CDR2 (germline): DFQATT, SNEGSKA (reference sequence). The germline V and J ends were trimmed by 6 bases and 2 bases, with 13 bases remaining between them. The CDR3 DNA follows: TGCAGTGCCTTGGGGTATACGAACTATGGCTACACCTTC. Protein product: CSALGYTNYGYTF.

This clonotype was seen many times. The chain links TRBV14 to TRBJ2-3; D not resolved. From germline, CDR1 is SGHDN and CDR2 FVKESK. Trimming removed 1 base from V and 8 bases from J, with 4 bases in between. This CDR3 is built from 11 residues. As DNA, the CDR3 is TGTGCCAGCAGCCAAGTCCGTACGCAGTATTTT. It codes for CASSQVRTQYF.

The chain is built from TRBV24-1 and TRBJ2-7, with D tentatively TRBD2 (6 bases). Per the germline V gene, CDR1 is KGHDR and CDR2 is SFDVKD. This CDR3 comprises 15 residues. The ends were cut back, 2 bases at V and 5 bases at J, with 15 bases in the middle. Here the CDR3 reads CATSDSTTSRNEQYF. The DNA of the CDR3 is TGTGCCACCAGTGATTCTACGACTAGTAGGAACGAGCAGTACTTC.

The chain uses TRBV7-2 and TRBJ2-1; D not resolved. Trimming cost V 5 bases and J 2 bases, with 19 bases left between them. The germline V gene encodes CDR1 SGHTA and CDR2 FQGNSA. CDR3 length equals 17 residues. CDR3: CASSPGSVQTTYNEQFF. The DNA of the CDR3 is TGTGCCAGCAGCCCGGGTTCCGTACAGACCACCTACAATGAGCAGTTCTTC.

The rearrangement links TRBV27 to TRBJ2-2; possible D gene TRBD2, 7 bases. Trimming took 6 bases from V and 8 from J, leaving 16 bases between them. Per the germline V gene, CDR1 is MNHEY and CDR2 is SMNVEV (reference sequence). This CDR3 is 14 amino acids long. CDR3: CASRVGGARGELFF. Here the CDR3 DNA reads TGTGCCAGCAGAGTGGGGGGGGCGCGTGGGGAGCTGTTTTTT.

In this sample, this clonotype turned up once. The rearrangement links TRBV30 to TRBJ2-3; D gene ambiguous. The germline V gene encodes CDR1 GTSNPN and CDR2 SVGIG (reference sequence). V was shortened by 2 bases and J by 6 bases, with 12 bases between the two germline ends. The CDR3 loop spans 13 amino acids. The CDR3 region is CAWSTILWDTQYF. The CDR3 DNA is TGTGCCTGGAGTACAATTTTATGGGATACGCAGTATTTT.

The CDR3, as DNA: TGCGCCAGCAGCTTGGTCTTGCGGGCGGGGAACACTGAAGCTTTCTTT. Amino acids: CASSLVLRAGNTEAFF. This sequence joins TRBV5-1 and TRBJ1-1; D is unresolved. This CDR3 region has 16 residues. V lost 0 bases to trimming and J lost 1 base, with 13 bases between them. The germline V gene encodes CDR1 SGHRS and CDR2 YFSETQ. Based on the CDR3 plus reference TRBV5-1 and TRBJ1-1, the full variable domain is KAGVTQTPRYLIKTRGQQVTLSCSPISGHRSVSWYQQTPGQGLQFLFEYFSETQRNKGNFPGRFSGRQFSNSRSEMNVSTLELGDSALYLCASSLVLRAGNTEAFFGQGTRLTVV.

This clonotype was seen only a few times. The chain employs TRBV12-3 or TRBV12-4 and TRBJ2-2; D not certain. The CDR3 sequence is 13 residues long. The V gene lost 7 bases and the J gene lost 1 base, with 7 bases spanning the gap. DNA of the CDR3: TGTGCCAGCATGGAACGGAACACCGGGGAGCTGTTTTTT. It is translated as CASMERNTGELFF.

V gene TRBV6-2 or TRBV6-3 combines with J gene TRBJ2-3, with D possibly TRBD1 on 5 matching bases. The CDR3 consists of 12 residues. Trimming removed 2 bases at V and 11 bases at J, with 11 bases between. Germline V gene data show CDR1 as MNHEY and CDR2 as SVGEGT. CDR3 bases: TGTGCCAGCAGTTACGGGGCTGCGCGGCAGTATTTT. It translates to CASSYGAARQYF.

This clonotype was found many times. The chain couples TRBV7-2 to TRBJ1-2; possibly TRBD1 for D (6 bases). V lost 5 bases to trimming and J lost 3 bases, with 10 bases between them. Looked up from germline, CDR1 is SGHTA and CDR2 is FQGNSA. The length of the CDR3 is 13 residues. DNA of the CDR3: TGTGCCAGCAGCGTGTCAGGGGACTATGGCTACACCTTC. This sequence encodes CASSVSGDYGYTF.